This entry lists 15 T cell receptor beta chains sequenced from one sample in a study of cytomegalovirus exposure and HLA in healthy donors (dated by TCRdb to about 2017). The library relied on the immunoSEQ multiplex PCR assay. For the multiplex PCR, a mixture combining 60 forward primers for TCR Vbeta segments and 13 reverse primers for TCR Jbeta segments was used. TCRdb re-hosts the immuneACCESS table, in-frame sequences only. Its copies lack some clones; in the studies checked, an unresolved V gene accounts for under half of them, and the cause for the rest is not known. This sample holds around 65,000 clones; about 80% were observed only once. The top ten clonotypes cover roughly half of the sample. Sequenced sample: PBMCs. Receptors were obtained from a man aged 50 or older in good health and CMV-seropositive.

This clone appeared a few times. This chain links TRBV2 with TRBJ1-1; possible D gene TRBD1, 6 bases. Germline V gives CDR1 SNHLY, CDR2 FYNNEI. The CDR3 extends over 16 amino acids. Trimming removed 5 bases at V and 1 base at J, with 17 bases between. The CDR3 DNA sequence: TGTGCCAGCAGTTACAACAGGGCCCCTCCGAACACTGAAGCTTTCTTT. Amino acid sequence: CASSYNRAPPNTEAFF.

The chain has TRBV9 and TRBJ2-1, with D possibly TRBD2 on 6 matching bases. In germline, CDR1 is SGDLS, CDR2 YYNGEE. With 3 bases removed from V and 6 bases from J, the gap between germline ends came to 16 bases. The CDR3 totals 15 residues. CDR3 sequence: CASSGGTGGSNEQFF. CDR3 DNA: TGTGCCAGCAGCGGGGGGACTGGGGGGAGCAATGAGCAGTTCTTC.

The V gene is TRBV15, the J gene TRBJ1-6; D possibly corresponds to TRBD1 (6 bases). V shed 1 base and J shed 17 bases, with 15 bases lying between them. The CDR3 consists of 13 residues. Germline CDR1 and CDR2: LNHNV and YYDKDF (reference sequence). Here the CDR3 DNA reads TGTGCCACCAGCAGAGTTCAGGGGTCGTTTGTCCACTTT. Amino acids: CATSRVQGSFVHF.

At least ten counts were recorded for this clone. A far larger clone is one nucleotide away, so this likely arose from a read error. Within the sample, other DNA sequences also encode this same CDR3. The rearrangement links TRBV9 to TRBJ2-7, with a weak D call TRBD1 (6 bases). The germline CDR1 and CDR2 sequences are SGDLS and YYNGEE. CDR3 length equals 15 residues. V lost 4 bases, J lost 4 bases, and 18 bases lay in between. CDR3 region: CASSSQGPSSYEQYF. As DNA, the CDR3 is TGTGCCAGCAGCTCCCAGGGGCCCAGCTCATACGAGCAGTACTTC.

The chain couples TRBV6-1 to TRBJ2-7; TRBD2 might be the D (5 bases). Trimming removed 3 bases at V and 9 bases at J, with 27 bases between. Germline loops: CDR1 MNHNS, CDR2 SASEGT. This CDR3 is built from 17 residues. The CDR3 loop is CASSDYLRYTPSLWQYF. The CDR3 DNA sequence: TGTGCCAGCAGTGATTATTTAAGATACACTCCTAGCTTATGGCAGTACTTC.

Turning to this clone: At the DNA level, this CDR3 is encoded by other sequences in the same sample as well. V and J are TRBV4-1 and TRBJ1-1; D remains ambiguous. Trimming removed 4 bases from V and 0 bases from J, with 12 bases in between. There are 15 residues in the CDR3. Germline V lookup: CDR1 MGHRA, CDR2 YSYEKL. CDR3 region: CASSPPRGMNTEAFF. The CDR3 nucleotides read TGCGCCAGCAGCCCCCCACGAGGCATGAACACTGAAGCTTTCTTT.

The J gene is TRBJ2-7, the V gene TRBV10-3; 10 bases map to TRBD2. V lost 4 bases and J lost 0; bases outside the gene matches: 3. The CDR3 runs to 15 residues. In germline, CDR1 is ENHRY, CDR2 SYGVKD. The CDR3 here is CAISVSSGGSYEQYF. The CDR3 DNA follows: TGTGCCATCAGTGTATCTAGCGGGGGCTCCTACGAGCAGTACTTC.

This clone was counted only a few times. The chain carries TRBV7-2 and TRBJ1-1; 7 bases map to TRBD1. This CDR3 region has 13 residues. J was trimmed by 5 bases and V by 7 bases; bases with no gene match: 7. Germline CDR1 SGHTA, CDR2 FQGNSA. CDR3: CASNVHRGTEAFF. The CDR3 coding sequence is TGTGCCAGCAACGTTCACAGGGGAACTGAAGCTTTCTTT.

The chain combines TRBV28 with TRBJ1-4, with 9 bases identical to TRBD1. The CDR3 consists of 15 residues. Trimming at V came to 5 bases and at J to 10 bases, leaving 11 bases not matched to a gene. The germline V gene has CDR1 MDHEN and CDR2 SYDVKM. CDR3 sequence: CASSNSGTGKGKLFF. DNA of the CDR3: TGTGCCAGCAGTAACTCCGGGACAGGGAAGGGAAAACTGTTTTTT. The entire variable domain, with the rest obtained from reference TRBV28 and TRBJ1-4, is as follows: DVKVTQSSRYLVKRTGEKVFLECVQDMDHENMFWYRQDPGLGLRLIYFSYDVKMKEKGDIPEGYSVSREKKERFSLILESASTNQTSMYLCASSNSGTGKGKLFFGSGTQLSVL.

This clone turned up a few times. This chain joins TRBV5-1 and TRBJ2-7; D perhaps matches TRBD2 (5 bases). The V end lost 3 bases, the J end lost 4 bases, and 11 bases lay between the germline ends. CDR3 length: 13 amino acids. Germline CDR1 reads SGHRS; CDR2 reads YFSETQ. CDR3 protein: CASSSRTSYEQYF. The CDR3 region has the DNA TGCGCCAGCAGCTCTAGGACTTCGTACGAGCAGTACTTC.

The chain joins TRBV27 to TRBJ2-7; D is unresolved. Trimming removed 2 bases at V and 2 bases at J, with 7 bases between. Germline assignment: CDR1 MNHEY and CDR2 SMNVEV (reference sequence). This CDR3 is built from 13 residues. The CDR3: CASSLGRTYEQYF. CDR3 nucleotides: TGTGCCAGCAGTTTAGGCCGAACCTACGAGCAGTACTTC.

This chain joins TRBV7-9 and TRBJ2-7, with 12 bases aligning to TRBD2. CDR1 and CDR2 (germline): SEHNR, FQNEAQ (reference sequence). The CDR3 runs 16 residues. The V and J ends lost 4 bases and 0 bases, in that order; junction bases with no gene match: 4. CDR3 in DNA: TGTGCCAGCAGCTCTGGACTAGCGGGAAGCTCCTACGAGCAGTACTTC. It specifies CASSSGLAGSSYEQYF.

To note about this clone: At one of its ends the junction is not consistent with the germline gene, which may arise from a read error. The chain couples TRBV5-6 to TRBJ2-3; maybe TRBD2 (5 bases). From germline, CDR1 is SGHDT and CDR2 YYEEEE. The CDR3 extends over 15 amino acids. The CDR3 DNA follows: TGTGCCAGCAGCTTGACCGGGAAGCCTACGGCCACGCATTATTTT. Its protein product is CASSLTGKPTATHYF.

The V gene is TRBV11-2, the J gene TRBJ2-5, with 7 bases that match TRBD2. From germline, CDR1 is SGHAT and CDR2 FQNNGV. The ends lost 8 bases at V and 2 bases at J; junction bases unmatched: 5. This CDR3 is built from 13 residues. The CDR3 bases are TGTGCCAGCTCCTTGGGACTACAAGAGACCCAGTACTTC. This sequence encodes CASSLGLQETQYF.

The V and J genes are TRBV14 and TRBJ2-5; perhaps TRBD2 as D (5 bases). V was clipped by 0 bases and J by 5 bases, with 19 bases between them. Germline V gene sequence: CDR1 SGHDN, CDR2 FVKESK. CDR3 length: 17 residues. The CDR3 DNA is TGTGCCAGCAGCCAAGATACGATGGGCGGGCTAAGGGAGACCCAGTACTTC. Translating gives CASSQDTMGGLRETQYF.